The clone carrying this T cell receptor (beta chain) was seen only once. What it recognizes is unknown. A much larger clone lies a single base off, so this may be a read error. CDR3 size: 11 residues. Trimming left V 4 bases short and J 0 bases short, with 0 bases between. Per the germline V gene, CDR1 is SGHAT and CDR2 is FQDESV (reference sequence). The repertoire was sequenced with immunoSEQ multiplex PCR; TCRdb's copy has only in-frame clones and lacks some. The data show roughly 700,000 clones, around two thirds seen once. The entry originates in a study of shared clonotypes between healthy human individuals. Study-level findings and limits: The genetic and exposure-history diversity represented was limited by few donors.

The rearrangement uses TRBV11-1 and TRBJ2-5; D is undetermined. The clonotype was recovered from a woman in her thirties in good health. Sample: memory CD4+ T cells sorted from blood. The subset was: CD45RA-negative fraction. DNA for the CDR3: TGTGCCAGCAGCTACCAAGAGACCCAGTACTTC. It yields the protein CASSYQETQYF. Looking up the rest from reference TRBV11-1 and TRBJ2-5 gives the full variable domain: EAEVAQSPRYKITEKSQAVAFWCDPISGHATLYWYRQILGQGPELLVQFQDESVVDDSQLPKDRFSAERLKGVDSTLKIQPAELGDSAMYLCASSYQETQYFGPGTRLLVL.